The present TCR beta chain was sequenced within a study of graft-versus-host responses after intestinal transplantation. Study-wide background: Transplant types were multivisceral, liver-intestinal, or isolated intestinal. Tacrolimus and steroids were given for roughly 3 years to all recipients after anti-thymocyte globulin induction. General study findings and limits: Early post-transplant HvG declines showed an association with peak circulating GvH clone levels. Ileal or blood samples showed some GvH clones first, and such clones were also found in recipient marrow.

The CDR3 is 16 amino acids. The germline gives CDR1 MGHRA, CDR2 YSYEKL. Trimming took off 3 bases at V and 0 bases at J, with 11 bases between the two ends. Libraries were prepared by immunoSEQ multiplex PCR; TCRdb keeps only in-frame clonotypes and omits some of them. The sample carries about 120,000 clones, approximately 95% recorded once. About this clone itself: Its antigen is unknown.

This receptor was obtained from a human donor who received an intestinal transplant. Sequencing was performed on unstimulated CD8+ T cells sorted from spleen or lymph node cells, taken before intestinal transplant. V and J are TRBV4-1 and TRBJ1-4, with D possibly TRBD1 on 5 matching bases. This chain's CDR3 is CASSQIPGPTNEKLFF. CDR3 coding DNA: TGCGCCAGCAGCCAGATTCCGGGACCAACTAATGAAAAACTGTTTTTT.